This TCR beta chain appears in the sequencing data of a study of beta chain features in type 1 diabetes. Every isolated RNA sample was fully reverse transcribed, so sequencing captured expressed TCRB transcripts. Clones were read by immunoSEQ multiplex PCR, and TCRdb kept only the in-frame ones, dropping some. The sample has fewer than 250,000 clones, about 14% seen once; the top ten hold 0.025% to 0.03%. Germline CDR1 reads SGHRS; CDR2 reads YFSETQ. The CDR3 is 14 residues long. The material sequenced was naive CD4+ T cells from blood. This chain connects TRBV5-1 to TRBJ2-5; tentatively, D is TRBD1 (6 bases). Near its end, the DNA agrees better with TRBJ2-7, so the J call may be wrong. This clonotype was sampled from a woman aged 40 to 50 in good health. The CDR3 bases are TGCGCCAGCAGCATGACAGGCAGCTCCTACGAGCAGTACTTC. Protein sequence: CASSMTGSSYEQYF.